This T cell receptor (beta chain) was identified during a study of blood T cells in healthy people across ages. Study-level background: When template switching was applied, about one barcoded beta molecule was captured per two T cells.

Using a J-beta primer mix together with a sample-barcoded 5' primer, a second PCR was run for about 6 to 11 cycles. TCRdb reprocessed the 5' RACE reads via MiXCR and lists one record per CDR3 protein. The repertoire holds 850,000 to 1,100,000 distinct CDR3 sequences, with about two fifths as singletons. This clonotype came up a few times. Its antigen remains unknown. V dropped 5 bases and J dropped 3 bases, with 20 bases sitting between them. Germline CDR1 SGHRS, CDR2 YFSETQ. The CDR3 consists of 16 residues. Notes on the study in general: Older age coincided with a roughly linear decline in TCR beta diversity per million T cells. Donors of long life had a larger count of naive CD4+ cells and greater diversity than aged donors. Possibly confounding the expanded clonotype changes was the fact that donor CMV status was unknown.

The genes are TRBV5-1 and TRBJ2-5; possibly TRBD2 for D (7 bases). The TCR comes from a man younger than 35 in good health. Source material: blood. Here the CDR3 reads CASRDGGGLLEETQYF. DNA of the CDR3: TGCGCCAGCAGAGATGGGGGGGGCCTCTTAGAAGAGACCCAGTACTTC.